The 32 T cell receptor beta chains below come from one sample, sequenced in a study of CD8 T cells in ankylosing spondylitis. TCRdb itself ran the 5' RACE reads through MiXCR, one entry per CDR3 protein. The sample holds 150,000 to 200,000 distinct CDR3 sequences, around a sixth seen once. Sample: blood, either unsorted or a sorted T cell fraction (not recorded which). Every receptor here comes from a male donor between 5 and 35 years old with ankylosing spondylitis or in good health (not recorded which).

In this sample, this clonotype turned up a few times. The chain has TRBV20-1 and TRBJ2-1, with D maybe TRBD2 (7 bases). Trimming stripped 1 base from V and 6 bases from J, with 16 bases between. The CDR3 sequence is 15 residues long. CDR1 is DFQATT, CDR2 SNEGSKA, per germline (reference sequence). CDR3 sequence reads: CSARGNAGEGNEQFF. The CDR3 DNA reads as TGCAGTGCTAGAGGGAATGCAGGGGAGGGCAATGAGCAGTTCTTC.

This clonotype was recorded a few times. The chain combines TRBV7-2 with TRBJ2-1, with 10 bases matching TRBD2. Germline V lookup: CDR1 SGHTA, CDR2 FQGNSA. V was clipped by 4 bases and J by 7 bases; unmatched bases: 13. This CDR3 has 17 amino acids. The CDR3 region has the DNA TGTGCCAGCAGCTCCAATCTGGGGCTAGCGGGAGTGAATGAGCAGTTCTTC. This sequence encodes CASSSNLGLAGVNEQFF.

This clonotype came up many times. The rearrangement uses TRBV7-3 and TRBJ2-2; 7 positions match TRBD1. V dropped 5 bases and J dropped 7; count of bases not matched to a gene: 7. In germline, CDR1 is SGHTA, CDR2 FQGTGA. CDR3 length equals 14 residues. The CDR3 DNA sequence: TGTGCCAGCAGCAAAATGAACAGGGGCGGGGAGCTGTTTTTT. Protein sequence: CASSKMNRGGELFF.

This clonotype has at least ten counts. This rearrangement joins TRBV18 to TRBJ2-1, with 9 bases lining up with TRBD1. J lost 4 bases, V lost 3 bases, and 4 bases had no gene match. CDR1 is KGHSH, CDR2 LQKENI, per germline. This CDR3 has 15 amino acids. The CDR3 DNA reads TGTGCCAGCTCACCGCGGGACAGGGTGTACAATGAGCAGTTCTTC. It specifies CASSPRDRVYNEQFF.

This rearrangement joins TRBV20-1 to TRBJ2-2; 11 bases are shared with TRBD2. Germline lookup yields CDR1 DFQATT and CDR2 SNEGSKA (reference sequence). The CDR3 runs 14 residues. Losses at the gene ends were 2 bases for V and 6 bases for J; bases not matched to a gene: 2. CDR3 DNA sequence: TGCAGTGCTAGAACTAGCGGGGGACCCGGGGAGCTGTTTTTT. Protein: CSARTSGGPGELFF.

This clonotype was counted many times. The chain links TRBV7-2 to TRBJ2-1; D possibly matches TRBD1 or TRBD2 (5 bases each). V was clipped by 1 base and J by 9 bases, with 7 bases between them. The CDR3 runs 12 residues. The germline CDR1 and CDR2 sequences are SGHTA and FQGNSA. CDR3: CASSLDGTEQFF. The CDR3 coding sequence is TGTGCCAGCAGCTTAGACGGGACTGAGCAGTTCTTC.

The sample holds many counts of this clonotype. This chain uses TRBV9 with TRBJ2-1, with 14 positions matching TRBD2. The CDR3 loop spans 15 amino acids. CDR1 and CDR2 from the germline V gene are SGDLS and YYNGEE. The junction had 7 bases not matched to a gene; V was cut back by 2 bases and J by 12 bases. CDR3 sequence reads: CASSVEGTSGRLQFF. The CDR3 bases are TGTGCCAGCAGCGTCGAAGGGACTAGCGGGAGACTGCAGTTCTTC.

This clonotype was counted between two and nine times. The V call is TRBV5-6, the J call TRBJ2-3; 8 bases are shared with TRBD2. This CDR3 is 15 amino acids long. The germline V gene encodes CDR1 SGHDT and CDR2 YYEEEE. J was trimmed by 3 bases and V by 2 bases; bases with no gene match: 5. CDR3 region: CASSLGTGGTDTQYF. CDR3 sequence (DNA): TGTGCCAGCAGCTTAGGGACGGGAGGGACAGATACGCAGTATTTT.

This clonotype came up a few times. The chain employs TRBV15 and TRBJ2-1; no firm D call. This CDR3 region has 14 residues. V was trimmed by 6 bases and J by 5 bases, leaving 14 bases between them. Per germline, CDR1 LNHNV and CDR2 YYDKDF (reference sequence). The CDR3 DNA is TGTGCCACCAGAGACTTCACTGGTAACAATGAGCAGTTCTTC. Translation gives CATRDFTGNNEQFF. Full variable domain (missing parts from reference TRBV15 and TRBJ2-1): DAMVIQNPRYQVTQFGKPVTLSCSQTLNHNVMYWYQQKSSQAPKLLFHYYDKDFNNEADTPDNFQSRRPNTSFCFLDIRSPGLGDTAMYLCATRDFTGNNEQFFGPGTRLTVL.

This clonotype was seen once. The chain carries TRBV6-2 or TRBV6-3 and TRBJ2-1, with 10 positions matching TRBD2. Germline V gene lookup returns CDR1 MNHEY and CDR2 SVGEGT. The J segment lost 10 bases and the V segment lost 5 bases, leaving 11 bases of the junction unmatched. The CDR3 spans 15 residues. The CDR3 protein is CASSTGTSALGEQFF. CDR3 DNA: TGTGCCAGCAGTACCGGGACTAGCGCTTTGGGAGAGCAGTTCTTC.

This clonotype has only a few counts. DNA of the CDR3: TGTGCCAGCTCACCCGGGTTACAGAACTCTGGAAACACCATATATTTT. Translated: CASSPGLQNSGNTIYF. The chain uses TRBV18 and TRBJ1-3; no clear D. The CDR3 extends over 16 amino acids. Trimming left V 3 bases short and J 0 bases short, with 12 bases between. Germline-derived CDR1 and CDR2 are KGHSH and LQKENI.

This clonotype was counted ten times or more. The V and J genes are TRBV20-1 and TRBJ2-3; 14 bases match TRBD2. The CDR3 consists of 19 residues. CDR1 and CDR2 from the germline V gene are DFQATT and SNEGSKA (reference sequence). V was pared by 6 bases and J by 0 bases, with 14 bases of the junction left unmatched. CDR3 sequence: CSADSRMGLAGASTDTQYF. CDR3 bases: TGCAGTGCCGACTCCCGTATGGGACTAGCGGGAGCAAGCACAGATACGCAGTATTTT.

This clonotype has a count of ten or more. The V call is TRBV11-2, the J call TRBJ2-2; TRBD2 is a possible D gene (6 bases). Germline V gives CDR1 SGHAT, CDR2 FQNNGV. Trimming removed 2 bases from V and 4 bases from J, with 20 bases in between. The CDR3 is 18 amino acids. As DNA, the CDR3 is TGTGCCAGCAGCTTAAGGGTGTCACCCTTGGGACTCACCGGGGAGCTGTTTTTT. Amino acids: CASSLRVSPLGLTGELFF.

The sample holds many counts of this clonotype. This chain joins TRBV5-1 and TRBJ2-5, with D hard to call. The CDR3 is made up of 15 amino acids. CDR1 and CDR2 from the germline V gene are SGHRS and YFSETQ. Trimming removed 4 bases from V and 4 bases from J, with 17 bases in between. For the CDR3, the DNA is TGCGCCAGCAGCGGATTGTTAGATGTCGGAGAGACCCAGTACTTC. This translates into CASSGLLDVGETQYF.

This clonotype was counted ten times or more. The CDR3 DNA is TGTGCCAGCAGTTTTGGTAGCGTTAGGTACACCGGGGAGCTGTTTTTT. Translated, it gives CASSFGSVRYTGELFF. The genes are TRBV12-3 or TRBV12-4 and TRBJ2-2, with D maybe TRBD2 (5 bases). Trimming shortened V by 3 bases and J by 3 bases, and 14 bases separated the two germline ends. The CDR3 consists of 16 residues.

This clonotype was detected ten times or more. The gene calls are TRBV4-2 and TRBJ2-7; D is possibly TRBD1 (5 bases). The CDR3 is made up of 15 amino acids. Trimming stripped 4 bases from V and 3 bases from J, with 16 bases between. Germline V gene sequence: CDR1 LGHNA, CDR2 YNFKEQ. The CDR3 here is CASSRRQGGDYEQYF. CDR3 in DNA: TGTGCCAGCAGCCGTCGGCAGGGTGGGGACTACGAGCAGTACTTC.

This clonotype has a count of ten or more. The DNA of the CDR3 is TGCAGTAGTAGACTAGCTCTATTCACAGATACGCAGTATTTT. Amino acid sequence: CSSRLALFTDTQYF. The chain joins TRBV20-1 to TRBJ2-3; the match to TRBD2 covers 7 bases. Trimming cost V 8 bases and J 2 bases; bases outside gene matches: 10. This CDR3 has 14 residues. Germline CDR1 is DFQATT and CDR2 is SNEGSKA (reference sequence).

This clonotype was detected ten times or more. The chain has TRBV6-1 and TRBJ2-7; D gene unclear. Germline CDR1 is MNHNS and CDR2 is SASEGT. Trimming took 3 bases from V and 4 from J, leaving 4 bases between them. The CDR3 contains 11 residues. CDR3 residues: CASSESYEQYF. As DNA, the CDR3 is TGTGCCAGCAGTGAGTCGTACGAGCAGTACTTC.

The genes are TRBV6-1 and TRBJ2-3, with D uncertain. Trimming removed 6 bases at V and 0 bases at J, with 13 bases between. The length of the CDR3 is 15 residues. CDR1 MNHNS and CDR2 SASEGT come from the germline V gene. The CDR3 DNA follows: TGTGCCAGCAGCCACTCCCAGGCTAGCACAGATACGCAGTATTTT. Its protein product is CASSHSQASTDTQYF.

This clonotype has at least ten counts. The chain uses TRBV19 and TRBJ2-5; 7 bases map to TRBD2. Trimming took 4 bases from V and 4 from J; bases not matched to a gene: 3. This CDR3 is 13 amino acids long. Germline V gene lookup returns CDR1 LNHDA and CDR2 SQIVND (reference sequence). The CDR3 loop is CASSRRGSETQYF. The CDR3 region has the DNA TGTGCCAGTAGTAGGCGGGGGTCAGAGACCCAGTACTTC.

There are many counts of this clonotype. The chain has TRBV25-1 and TRBJ2-5; D gene ambiguous. Germline values: CDR1 MGHDK, CDR2 SYGVNS. Trimming left V 1 base short and J 3 bases short, with 12 bases between. The CDR3 sequence is 15 residues long. This CDR3 reads CASSEWDITKETQYF. The CDR3 DNA reads TGTGCCAGCAGTGAATGGGATATAACCAAAGAGACCCAGTACTTC. The whole variable domain, filled in from reference TRBV25-1 and TRBJ2-5, reads EADIYQTPRYLVIGTGKKITLECSQTMGHDKMYWYQQDPGMELHLIHYSYGVNSTEKGDLSSESTVSRIRTEHFPLTLESARPSHTSQYLCASSEWDITKETQYFGPGTRLLVL.

This clonotype was seen repeatedly, ten times or more. The chain recombines TRBV7-2 with TRBJ1-3, with 7 bases matching TRBD1. Germline V gene data show CDR1 as SGHTA and CDR2 as FQGNSA. The trim removed 4 bases at V and 3 bases at J, leaving 6 bases unmatched. This CDR3 contains 15 residues. CDR3 DNA: TGTGCCAGCAGCTCACGACAGGGCCTTGGAAACACCATATATTTT. This translates into CASSSRQGLGNTIYF.

At least ten counts were recorded for this clonotype. This chain connects TRBV11-2 to TRBJ2-1; 9 bases agree with TRBD1. The ends lost 5 bases at V and 9 bases at J; junction bases unmatched: 11. There are 15 residues in the CDR3. The germline V gene has CDR1 SGHAT and CDR2 FQNNGV. The chain's CDR3 is CASSARDREGPEQFF. CDR3 nucleotides: TGTGCCAGCAGCGCCCGGGACAGGGAAGGGCCTGAGCAGTTCTTC.

This clonotype was recorded many times. The chain employs TRBV9 and TRBJ1-3; D remains ambiguous. The CDR3 covers 15 residues. The ends were cut back, 4 bases at V and 0 bases at J, with 11 bases in the middle. The germline gives CDR1 SGDLS, CDR2 YYNGEE. CDR3: CASSPDPSSGNTIYF. The CDR3 DNA reads TGTGCCAGCAGCCCGGACCCATCCTCTGGAAACACCATATATTTT.

The chain couples TRBV20-1 to TRBJ2-7, with 10 bases aligning to TRBD2. The germline CDR1 and CDR2 sequences are DFQATT and SNEGSKA (reference sequence). V dropped 0 bases and J dropped 2; count of bases not matched to a gene: 4. The CDR3 runs to 15 residues. The CDR3 DNA is TGCAGTGCTAGAGACGGACTAGCGGAGACCTACGAGCAGTACTTC. Protein sequence: CSARDGLAETYEQYF.

V and J are TRBV12-3 or TRBV12-4 and TRBJ2-1; 13 bases are a match to TRBD2. This CDR3 is built from 16 residues. Trimming at V came to 4 bases and at J to 9 bases, leaving 9 bases not matched to a gene. The DNA of the CDR3 is TGTGCCAGCAGTTCAGGACCGGGACTAGCGGGACCTGAGCAGTTCTTC. Translating it yields CASSSGPGLAGPEQFF.

This clonotype occurred many times. The chain combines TRBV19 with TRBJ1-2, with D tentatively TRBD1 (5 bases). CDR1 and CDR2 (germline): LNHDA, SQIVND (reference sequence). V was cut by 7 bases and J by 0 bases, with 9 bases left in between. The CDR3 sequence is 13 residues long. The chain's CDR3 is CASNDRANYGYTF. The CDR3 DNA is TGTGCCAGTAATGACAGAGCTAACTATGGCTACACCTTC.

This clonotype was counted ten times or more. The rearrangement joins TRBV7-2 to TRBJ2-4; D not resolved. Germline lookup yields CDR1 SGHTA and CDR2 FQGNSA. This CDR3 is 16 amino acids long. V was cut by 6 bases and J by 0 bases, with 15 bases left in between. The CDR3 DNA reads as TGTGCCAGCAGTTTTATACCACTCTTAGCCAAAAACATTCAGTACTTC. This codes for CASSFIPLLAKNIQYF.

The chain combines TRBV7-2 with TRBJ2-4, with 8 bases matching TRBD2. Germline V gene sequence: CDR1 SGHTA, CDR2 FQGNSA. CDR3 length: 16 amino acids. The V gene end was trimmed by 3 bases and the J gene end by 8 bases; junction bases not matched to a gene: 12. The CDR3 spells CASSFRLAGTRDIQYF. The CDR3 DNA reads as TGTGCCAGCAGCTTTAGATTAGCGGGAACTCGGGACATTCAGTACTTC.

This clonotype was observed many times. V gene TRBV3-1 combines with J gene TRBJ2-1; TRBD2 agrees at 13 bases. The V gene's germline CDR1 is LGHDT and CDR2 YNNKEL (reference sequence). The CDR3 runs 15 residues. The V and J ends lost 3 bases and 8 bases, in that order; junction bases with no gene match: 4. CDR3 amino acids: CASSHRTSGSDEQFF. CDR3 DNA: TGTGCCAGCAGCCACCGGACTAGCGGGAGCGATGAGCAGTTCTTC.

This clonotype appeared a few times. The chain has TRBV29-1 and TRBJ2-1, with unresolved D. Trimming removed 4 bases at V and 0 bases at J, with 10 bases between. The CDR3 has 14 amino acids. CDR1 and CDR2 (germline): SQVTM, ANQGSEA. The DNA for the CDR3 is TGCAGCGTTGGTGGCGGAAGCTCCTACAATGAGCAGTTCTTC. Its protein product is CSVGGGSSYNEQFF.

The chain joins TRBV20-1 to TRBJ2-1; a weak D match, TRBD1 (5 bases). CDR3 length equals 20 residues. Germline CDR1 DFQATT, CDR2 SNEGSKA (reference sequence). V was cut by 3 bases and J by 2 bases, with 29 bases left in between. The CDR3 reads CSASVWVREISFGTYNEQFF. The CDR3 DNA sequence: TGCAGTGCTAGTGTGTGGGTCAGGGAAATCAGTTTTGGGACCTACAATGAGCAGTTCTTC.